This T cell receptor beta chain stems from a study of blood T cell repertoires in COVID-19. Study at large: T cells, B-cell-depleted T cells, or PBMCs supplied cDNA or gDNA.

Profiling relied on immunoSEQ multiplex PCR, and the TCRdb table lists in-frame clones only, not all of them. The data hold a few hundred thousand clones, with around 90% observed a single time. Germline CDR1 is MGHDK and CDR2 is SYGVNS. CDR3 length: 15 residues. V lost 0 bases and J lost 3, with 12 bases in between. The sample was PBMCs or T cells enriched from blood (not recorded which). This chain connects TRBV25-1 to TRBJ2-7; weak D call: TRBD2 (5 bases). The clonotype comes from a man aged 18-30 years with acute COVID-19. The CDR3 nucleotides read TGTGCCAGCAGTGAATATGAGGGTCTTAACTACGAGCAGTACTTC. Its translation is CASSEYEGLNYEQYF.